A single sample gave rise to the 28 T cell receptor beta chains below, sequenced in a study of T cell changes during pregnancy in multiple sclerosis. Using immunoSEQ multiplex PCR, the repertoire was profiled, and TCRdb retains in-frame clones only, with some absent. The table includes about 50,000 clones, around 89% detected once. The sample here was peripheral blood, taken after pregnancy. The receptors here all came from a female donor in good health, enrolled as a control in a pregnancy study.

The chain links TRBV5-4 to TRBJ1-4; D perhaps matches TRBD1 (6 bases). The V end lost 3 bases, the J end lost 8 bases, and 11 bases lay between the germline ends. Germline CDR1 is SGHNT and CDR2 is YYREEE (reference sequence). This CDR3 contains 13 residues. CDR3 region: CASSSSTGEKLFF. The CDR3 DNA reads TGTGCCAGCAGCTCGAGCACAGGGGAAAAACTGTTTTTT.

The chain uses TRBV4-3 and TRBJ2-2; TRBD1 matches at 7 bases. Germline V lookup: CDR1 LGHNA, CDR2 YSLEER. With V trimmed by 4 bases and J by 3 bases, 5 bases remained unmatched. This CDR3 contains 15 residues. CDR3 region: CASSLGTEHTGELFF. The CDR3 DNA follows: TGCGCCAGCAGCCTAGGGACAGAGCACACCGGGGAGCTGTTTTTT.

The chain has TRBV5-4 and TRBJ1-5; 9 nucleotides match TRBD1. Germline V gene sequence: CDR1 SGHNT, CDR2 YYREEE (reference sequence). The CDR3 runs 16 residues. The V and J ends lost 4 bases and 5 bases, in that order; junction bases with no gene match: 10. The CDR3: CASSHTYRGQDQPQHF. The CDR3 coding sequence is TGTGCCAGCAGCCATACTTACAGGGGGCAGGATCAGCCCCAGCATTTT.

This sequence joins TRBV7-9 and TRBJ2-1, with 10 bases aligning to TRBD2. V was clipped by 5 bases and J by 7 bases; unmatched bases: 11. Germline V gene data show CDR1 as SEHNR and CDR2 as FQNEAQ (reference sequence). The CDR3 sequence is 16 residues long. The CDR3 coding sequence is TGTGCCAGCAGCACCTCCTCTAGCGGGAGCTGGAATGAGCAGTTCTTC. Translated: CASSTSSSGSWNEQFF.

The chain employs TRBV9 and TRBJ1-2; D is unclear. Germline V gene lookup returns CDR1 SGDLS and CDR2 YYNGEE. V was pared by 0 bases and J by 6 bases, with 12 bases between. The CDR3 has 14 residues. Written as DNA, the CDR3 is TGTGCCAGCAGCGTAGCTAACAGACCAGATGGCTACACCTTC. It is translated as CASSVANRPDGYTF.

This chain links TRBV19 with TRBJ2-1; 8 bases are shared with TRBD2. Losses at the gene ends were 5 bases for V and 4 bases for J; bases not matched to a gene: 4. Germline CDR1 is LNHDA and CDR2 is SQIVND (reference sequence). CDR3 length: 14 residues. This CDR3 reads CASSPGLGYNEQFF. The CDR3 DNA reads as TGTGCCAGTAGTCCGGGACTAGGGTACAATGAGCAGTTCTTC.

This chain links TRBV6-6 with TRBJ1-5, with D hard to call. CDR1 and CDR2 (germline): MNHNY, SVGAGI (reference sequence). V lost 7 bases to trimming and J lost 5 bases, with 18 bases between them. CDR3 size: 15 residues. In DNA form, the CDR3 reads TGTGCCAGCAATCCAGTCGGGGTGCCGGATCAGCCCCAGCATTTT. Its translation: CASNPVGVPDQPQHF.

The chain joins TRBV4-3 to TRBJ1-4; 7 nucleotides agree with TRBD1. Germline-derived CDR1 and CDR2 are LGHNA and YSLEER. The junction had 6 bases not matched to a gene; V was cut back by 4 bases and J by 1 base. The CDR3 extends over 16 amino acids. CDR3 region: CASSPHRGGTNEKLFF. In DNA, the CDR3 is TGCGCCAGCAGCCCTCACAGGGGAGGAACTAATGAAAAACTGTTTTTT.

The V call is TRBV30, the J call TRBJ2-7; the match to TRBD2 covers 9 bases. The germline V gene encodes CDR1 GTSNPN and CDR2 SVGIG (reference sequence). CDR3 length: 14 amino acids. V shed 1 base and J 4 bases; nucleotides not matched to a gene: 5. CDR3 in amino acids: CAWSAGTSTYEQYF. The CDR3 DNA follows: TGTGCCTGGAGTGCCGGGACTAGCACATACGAGCAGTACTTC. The full variable domain, with the rest looked up from reference TRBV30 and TRBJ2-7, is SQTIHQWPATLVQPVGSPLSLECTVEGTSNPNLYWYRQAAGRGLQLLFYSVGIGQISSEVPQNLSASRPQDRQFILSSKKLLLSDSGFYLCAWSAGTSTYEQYFGPGTRLTVT.

This chain links TRBV5-4 with TRBJ2-2, with unresolved D. Germline V gene lookup returns CDR1 SGHNT and CDR2 YYREEE (reference sequence). Trimming took off 0 bases at V and 4 bases at J, with 7 bases between the two ends. The CDR3 totals 14 residues. CDR3 sequence reads: CASSLASRTGELFF. The DNA for the CDR3 is TGTGCCAGCAGCTTGGCCAGTCGCACCGGGGAGCTGTTTTTT.

The chain joins TRBV10-1 to TRBJ2-1; 9 nucleotides line up with TRBD1. Germline CDR1 is WNHNN and CDR2 is SYGVQD (reference sequence). With 6 bases clipped from V and 5 bases from J, the junction kept 8 bases outside the gene matches. This CDR3 has 15 amino acids. The CDR3 DNA reads as TGCGCCAGCAGCGGGGGACAGGGCCCAAACAATGAGCAGTTCTTC. As protein: CASSGGQGPNNEQFF.

The chain joins TRBV6-6 to TRBJ1-3; D unresolved. CDR1 and CDR2 from the germline V gene are MNHNY and SVGAGI (reference sequence). V gave up 6 bases and J gave up 0 bases, with 6 bases separating them. CDR3 length equals 13 residues. The CDR3 DNA follows: TGTGCCAGCAGGGGCCGCTCTGGAAACACCATATATTTT. Protein sequence: CASRGRSGNTIYF.

The CDR3 DNA follows: TGCGCCAGCAGCCCCACGCCCGCGGGGGGGTACGAGCAGTACTTC. It is translated as CASSPTPAGGYEQYF. The chain couples TRBV4-3 to TRBJ2-7; 9 positions match TRBD2. J lost 4 bases, V lost 4 bases, and 8 bases had no gene match. Germline CDR1 is LGHNA and CDR2 is YSLEER. CDR3 length: 15 amino acids.

V gene TRBV9 combines with J gene TRBJ2-1; TRBD1 aligns across 7 bases. The junction had 0 bases not matched to a gene; V was cut back by 0 bases and J by 9 bases. CDR3 length: 12 residues. Germline V gives CDR1 SGDLS, CDR2 YYNGEE. CDR3 sequence reads: CASSVDRGEQFF. The CDR3 nucleotides are TGTGCCAGCAGCGTAGACAGGGGTGAGCAGTTCTTC. Full variable domain (missing parts from reference TRBV9 and TRBJ2-1): DSGVTQTPKHLITATGQRVTLRCSPRSGDLSVYWYQQSLDQGLQFLIQYYNGEERAKGNILERFSAQQFPDLHSELNLSSLELGDSALYFCASSVDRGEQFFGPGTRLTVL.

The DNA of the CDR3 is TGCGCCAGCAGCCAAGATCGGGGGACAGGGGGCCTCTACGAGCAGTACTTC. Translation gives CASSQDRGTGGLYEQYF. This chain joins TRBV4-3 and TRBJ2-7; TRBD1 matches 12 bases. J was trimmed by 3 bases and V by 0 bases; bases with no gene match: 6. The CDR3 totals 17 residues. Germline-derived CDR1 and CDR2 are LGHNA and YSLEER.

The rearrangement links TRBV12-5 to TRBJ2-7; D may be TRBD1 (6 bases). The CDR3 consists of 17 residues. Trimming left V 0 bases short and J 4 bases short, with 19 bases between. Germline V gene lookup returns CDR1 LGHNT and CDR2 FRNRAP. CDR3 nucleotide sequence: TGTGCTAGTGGTTTGGTCCCCCGGCAGGGGCCGCCATACGAGCAGTACTTC. Its translation: CASGLVPRQGPPYEQYF.

This chain links TRBV2 with TRBJ2-2; TRBD2 agrees at 9 bases. Per the germline V gene, CDR1 is SNHLY and CDR2 is FYNNEI. The CDR3 has 14 amino acids. Trimming removed 8 bases from V and 6 bases from J; junction bases left unmatched: 7. CDR3 coding DNA: TGTGCCAGCCAGCGGGAGGTTAATCCCGGGGAGCTGTTTTTT. Protein product: CASQREVNPGELFF. Together with reference TRBV2 and TRBJ2-2, the CDR3 gives the full variable domain: EPEVTQTPSHQVTQMGQEVILRCVPISNHLYFYWYRQILGQKVEFLVSFYNNEISEKSEIFDDQFSVERPDGSNFTLKIRSTKLEDSAMYFCASQREVNPGELFFGEGSRLTVL.

The J gene is TRBJ2-7, the V gene TRBV5-4; 11 nucleotides match TRBD2. Germline assignment: CDR1 SGHNT and CDR2 YYREEE (reference sequence). The CDR3 runs 16 residues. Unmatched junction bases numbered 12, after V lost 7 bases and J lost 3 bases. The CDR3: CASSRWVSGRGYEQYF. CDR3 bases: TGTGCCAGCTCCCGGTGGGTTAGCGGGAGGGGCTACGAGCAGTACTTC.

The V call is TRBV28, the J call TRBJ2-7; 13 nucleotides agree with TRBD2. Germline assignment: CDR1 MDHEN and CDR2 SYDVKM. V lost 6 bases, J lost 7 bases, and 15 bases stayed unmatched. This CDR3 has 17 amino acids. CDR3 residues: CASRKAGLAGRRVEQYF. The CDR3 nucleotides read TGTGCCAGCAGGAAAGCGGGACTAGCGGGACGGCGGGTGGAGCAGTACTTC.

This rearrangement joins TRBV19 to TRBJ2-1; TRBD2 aligns across 10 bases. The CDR3 consists of 15 residues. Germline values: CDR1 LNHDA, CDR2 SQIVND (reference sequence). The J segment lost 3 bases and the V segment lost 5 bases, leaving 4 bases of the junction unmatched. This CDR3 is CASSPLAGGYNEQFF. CDR3 sequence (DNA): TGTGCCAGTAGTCCGTTAGCGGGAGGCTACAATGAGCAGTTCTTC.

This sequence joins TRBV5-6 and TRBJ1-5; 10 nucleotides line up with TRBD1. V shed 4 bases and J 4 bases; nucleotides not matched to a gene: 14. The CDR3 is made up of 18 amino acids. CDR1 and CDR2 from the germline V gene are SGHDT and YYEEEE. CDR3 DNA: TGTGCCAGCAGCCAAGGAGGGACAGGGGACGAATGGAATCAGCCCCAGCATTTT. This translates into CASSQGGTGDEWNQPQHF.

This chain connects TRBV5-6 to TRBJ1-2; D remains ambiguous. V lost 2 bases and J 3 bases, leaving 11 bases between the germline ends. Germline values: CDR1 SGHDT, CDR2 YYEEEE. The CDR3 covers 14 residues. The CDR3 loop is CASSFRDWDYGYTF. Here the CDR3 DNA reads TGTGCCAGCAGCTTCCGGGATTGGGACTATGGCTACACCTTC.

V usage is TRBV15 and J usage is TRBJ2-1; D uncertain. The CDR3 sequence is 17 residues long. Germline lookup yields CDR1 LNHNV and CDR2 YYDKDF (reference sequence). V was cut by 0 bases and J by 8 bases, with 20 bases left in between. CDR3 loop: CATSRDLTGPPIDEQFF. In DNA, the CDR3 is TGTGCCACCAGCAGAGATCTTACCGGTCCCCCTATCGATGAGCAGTTCTTC.

The chain combines TRBV5-1 with TRBJ2-7, with D tentatively TRBD2 (6 bases). The CDR3 loop spans 13 amino acids. Germline CDR1 and CDR2: SGHRS and YFSETQ. V gave up 4 bases and J gave up 5 bases, with 13 bases separating them. CDR3 DNA: TGCGCCAGCAGCACGGCGGGGTCCCACGAGCAGTACTTC. Protein: CASSTAGSHEQYF.

V is TRBV7-9 and J is TRBJ1-2, with D unclear. CDR1 is SEHNR and CDR2 is FQNEAQ in the germline V gene (reference sequence). V was pared by 5 bases and J by 4 bases, with 14 bases between. The CDR3 loop spans 14 amino acids. The CDR3 region is CASSPLPLAYGYTF. The CDR3 DNA follows: TGTGCCAGCAGCCCCCTCCCACTCGCCTATGGCTACACCTTC.

The chain has TRBV5-4 and TRBJ1-4; a weak D match, TRBD1 (6 bases). There are 15 residues in the CDR3. V gave up 4 bases and J gave up 2 bases, with 12 bases separating them. Germline V CDR1 and CDR2: SGHNT, YYREEE (reference sequence). The CDR3 protein is CASSVQGSTNEKLFF. The CDR3, as DNA: TGTGCCAGCAGCGTACAGGGAAGTACTAATGAAAAACTGTTTTTT.

This clone was seen more than once but under ten times. The V and J genes are TRBV6-4 and TRBJ2-1; D unclear. The germline V and J ends were trimmed by 0 bases and 13 bases, with 22 bases remaining between them. The germline V gene has CDR1 MRHNA and CDR2 SNTAGT. The CDR3 consists of 16 residues. The CDR3 DNA sequence: TGTGCCAGCAGTGACTCGATTGGTTTGCAGTCCTTACCCCAGTTCTTC. This encodes CASSDSIGLQSLPQFF.

The J gene is TRBJ2-3, the V gene TRBV7-8; TRBD2 aligns across 7 bases. Germline CDR1 is SGHVS and CDR2 is FQNEAQ. J was trimmed by 2 bases and V by 0 bases; bases with no gene match: 5. CDR3 size: 16 residues. CDR3 in DNA: TGTGCCAGCAGCTTAGCGTCGGGGAGGGCCACAGATACGCAGTATTTT. Amino acids: CASSLASGRATDTQYF.